The 23 T cell receptor beta chains below come from one sample, sequenced in a study of tumor-infiltrating lymphocytes in localized non-small cell lung cancer (dated by TCRdb to about 2021). Libraries came from the immunoSEQ multiplex PCR assay. Not all clones reach the TCRdb copy of this immuneACCESS table, which keeps in-frame sequences only. Checked studies attribute under half of the gap to unresolved V genes and leave the rest unexplained. Within this sample are about 10,000 clones, with about 60% of them counted one time only. The ten top clones hold approximately 10% of the sample. Source material: uninvolved lung tissue not adjacent to the tumor. Every receptor here comes from a human donor with non-small cell lung cancer.

This clone was observed a handful of times. This chain joins TRBV5-1 and TRBJ2-1; D is unclear. The CDR3 has 13 amino acids. V was pared by 4 bases and J by 6 bases, with 11 bases between. Germline loops: CDR1 SGHRS, CDR2 YFSETQ. The CDR3 loop reads CASSEYDGNEQFF. The CDR3 coding sequence is TGCGCCAGCAGCGAGTACGATGGCAATGAGCAGTTCTTC.

By sample share, this clone is medium-sized (0.01 to 0.1%). The J gene is TRBJ1-4, the V gene TRBV19, with D unclear. Germline CDR1 is LNHDA and CDR2 is SQIVND (reference sequence). The V and J ends lost 5 bases and 5 bases respectively, with 9 bases between them. This CDR3 has 13 residues. CDR3 amino acids: CASSGERNEKLFF. The DNA for the CDR3 is TGTGCCAGTAGTGGTGAGCGGAATGAAAAACTGTTTTTT.

The J gene is TRBJ2-7, the V gene TRBV6-5, with a possible D match to TRBD2 (6 bases). The V end was cut by 11 bases, the J end by 5 bases, with 13 bases between. The CDR3 consists of 11 residues. Germline V gene lookup returns CDR1 MNHEY and CDR2 SVGAGI. CDR3 in amino acids: CAAGGADEQYF. CDR3 nucleotides: TGTGCCGCCGGAGGGGCTGACGAGCAGTACTTC.

This sequence joins TRBV5-3 and TRBJ2-1, with D unresolved. TRBV5-3 is reported as an ORF; its role is uncertain. Trimming removed 4 bases at V and 6 bases at J, with 8 bases between. The CDR3 covers 12 residues. CDR3 protein: CARSHGCNEQFF. The CDR3 DNA is TGTGCCAGAAGCCACGGCTGCAATGAGCAGTTCTTC.

The chain uses TRBV10-3 and TRBJ2-2; 7 bases are a match to TRBD1. V lost 3 bases to trimming and J lost 5 bases; unmatched junction nucleotides: 6. The CDR3 has 15 residues. Germline V CDR1 and CDR2: ENHRY, SYGVKD. The CDR3 loop reads CAISEPGQVTGELFF. The CDR3 DNA is TGTGCCATCAGTGAACCAGGACAGGTAACCGGGGAGCTGTTTTTT.

The chain links TRBV4-1 to TRBJ1-1; unclear D gene. This CDR3 has 13 amino acids. The germline V gene encodes CDR1 MGHRA and CDR2 YSYEKL. Trimming took off 4 bases at V and 1 base at J, with 7 bases between the two ends. The CDR3 DNA reads as TGCGCCAGCAGCCGGGAGGCGAACACTGAAGCTTTCTTT. It encodes CASSREANTEAFF.

This clone was counted a few times. The chain combines TRBV28 with TRBJ1-2; D not certain. Between the trimmed V and J ends, which lost 7 bases and 6 bases, there was a span of 6 bases. Germline CDR1 reads MDHEN; CDR2 reads SYDVKM. The CDR3 runs 10 residues. The chain's CDR3 is CASNQNGYTF. CDR3 DNA sequence: TGTGCCAGCAACCAGAATGGCTACACCTTC.

V is TRBV6-6 and J is TRBJ1-1, with D tentatively TRBD1 (5 bases). The CDR3 runs to 13 residues. The germline V gene has CDR1 MNHNY and CDR2 SVGAGI (reference sequence). The V end lost 2 bases, the J end lost 4 bases, and 8 bases lay between the germline ends. In DNA form, the CDR3 reads TGTGCCAGCAGTTACAGCGGGGGCACTGAAGCTTTCTTT. It codes for CASSYSGGTEAFF.

The chain links TRBV6-5 to TRBJ2-3, with 7 bases that match TRBD1. V dropped 7 bases and J dropped 4; count of bases not matched to a gene: 2. The CDR3 contains 12 residues. CDR1 and CDR2 (germline): MNHEY, SVGAGI. The CDR3 nucleotides read TGTGCCAGCAAAGGGGGCCCAGATACGCAGTATTTT. This sequence encodes CASKGGPDTQYF.

The J gene is TRBJ2-7, the V gene TRBV9; 9 bases agree with TRBD2. J was trimmed by 7 bases and V by 0 bases; bases with no gene match: 20. The germline CDR1 and CDR2 sequences are SGDLS and YYNGEE. This CDR3 region has 19 residues. In DNA form, the CDR3 reads TGTGCCAGCAGCGTAGTAGGTAGCGGGGGAACCTCCCTAGGGAGGGAGCAGTACTTC. Encoded protein: CASSVVGSGGTSLGREQYF.

The genes are TRBV5-8 and TRBJ2-3, with D uncertain. Trimming stripped 2 bases from V and 6 bases from J, with 13 bases between. Per germline, CDR1 SGHTS and CDR2 YDEGEE. There are 14 residues in the CDR3. CDR3 amino acids: CASSFPSSRDTQYF. In DNA, the CDR3 is TGTGCCAGCAGCTTCCCCTCTTCACGCGATACGCAGTATTTT.

This clone was counted between two and nine times. The gene calls are TRBV5-4 and TRBJ2-5, with 9 bases fitting TRBD2. The junction had 10 bases not matched to a gene; V was cut back by 3 bases and J by 4 bases. CDR3 size: 16 residues. Germline V gene sequence: CDR1 SGHNT, CDR2 YYREEE (reference sequence). The CDR3 loop is CASSSTSGGRGETQYF. The CDR3 nucleotides read TGTGCCAGCAGCTCGACCAGCGGGGGGCGAGGAGAGACCCAGTACTTC.

This clone was seen just once. This rearrangement joins TRBV9 to TRBJ2-7, with 7 bases lining up with TRBD1. Germline-derived CDR1 and CDR2 are SGDLS and YYNGEE. This CDR3 is built from 14 residues. The ends lost 2 bases at V and 5 bases at J; junction bases unmatched: 7. The CDR3 DNA reads TGTGCCAGCAGCGTGGGACAGTTGTTTGACGAGCAGTACTTC. Amino acids: CASSVGQLFDEQYF.

This clone was counted a few times. The chain couples TRBV27 to TRBJ1-5; no firm D call. Germline lookup yields CDR1 MNHEY and CDR2 SMNVEV (reference sequence). This CDR3 is 15 amino acids long. Trimming shortened V by 1 base and J by 0 bases, and 7 bases separated the two germline ends. Written as DNA, the CDR3 is TGTGCCAGCAGTTTATTAAGTGGTAGCAATCAGCCCCAGCATTTT. Its translation: CASSLLSGSNQPQHF.

The rearrangement uses TRBV20-1 and TRBJ1-2; no firm D call. Germline assignment: CDR1 DFQATT and CDR2 SNEGSKA (reference sequence). The CDR3 extends over 11 amino acids. Trimming left V 6 bases short and J 7 bases short, with 12 bases between. CDR3 in DNA: TGCAGTGCGAGCGGAGGGTTTGGCTACACCTTC. Amino acids: CSASGGFGYTF.

This sequence joins TRBV9 and TRBJ1-3; possible D gene TRBD1, 5 bases. CDR3 size: 13 residues. The germline gives CDR1 SGDLS, CDR2 YYNGEE. V lost 4 bases to trimming and J lost 8 bases, with 13 bases between them. In DNA, the CDR3 is TGTGCCAGCAGCCCCCAGGGAAGGGACACCATATATTTT. It specifies CASSPQGRDTIYF.

V usage is TRBV2 and J usage is TRBJ1-2; possibly TRBD1 for D (5 bases). The CDR3 is 13 residues long. V was pared by 6 bases and J by 4 bases, with 12 bases between. CDR1 and CDR2 (germline): SNHLY, FYNNEI. The DNA of the CDR3 is TGTGCCAGCAGGGCCCCGGGGCCCTATGGCTACACCTTC. Protein product: CASRAPGPYGYTF.

The gene calls are TRBV9 and TRBJ2-7; D is ambiguous. From germline, CDR1 is SGDLS and CDR2 YYNGEE. V was pared by 8 bases and J by 1 base, with 16 bases between. The CDR3 length is 14 residues. The CDR3 sequence: CARWDFCLSYEQYF. The CDR3 DNA follows: TGTGCCAGGTGGGATTTTTGCTTATCCTACGAGCAGTACTTC.

The chain combines TRBV2 with TRBJ1-6; 7 nucleotides line up with TRBD1. Germline V CDR1 and CDR2: SNHLY, FYNNEI. This CDR3 is 14 amino acids long. V was clipped by 5 bases and J by 6 bases; unmatched bases: 4. In DNA, the CDR3 is TGTGCCAGCAGTAATGACAGGGCTAATTCACCCCTCCACTTT. This gives the protein CASSNDRANSPLHF.

This clone has a single count. V is TRBV6-1 and J is TRBJ2-7, with D maybe TRBD1 (5 bases). This CDR3 contains 18 residues. Germline lookup yields CDR1 MNHNS and CDR2 SASEGT. V was cut by 0 bases and J by 3 bases, with 21 bases left in between. CDR3: CASSEAPVGPDSSYEQYF. In DNA, the CDR3 is TGTGCCAGCAGTGAAGCTCCGGTAGGGCCAGACAGTAGCTACGAGCAGTACTTC.

The rearrangement uses TRBV6-1 and TRBJ2-7; perhaps TRBD1 as D (6 bases). Germline V CDR1 and CDR2: MNHNS, SASEGT. This CDR3 spans 13 amino acids. V was cut by 7 bases and J by 1 base, with 11 bases left in between. The CDR3 loop is CASTRTVSYEQYF. The CDR3 region has the DNA TGTGCCAGCACACGGACAGTTTCCTACGAGCAGTACTTC.

This clone appeared a single time. The genes are TRBV7-2 and TRBJ1-2; D is uncertain. The CDR3 spans 12 residues. V lost 1 base and J lost 5, with 5 bases in between. From germline, CDR1 is SGHTA and CDR2 FQGNSA. The CDR3 sequence: CASSLVPYGYTF. The CDR3 coding sequence is TGTGCCAGCAGCTTAGTTCCGTATGGCTACACCTTC.

This clone was seen just once. This chain uses TRBV14 with TRBJ1-2; the D is unclear. The CDR3 length is 15 residues. V shed 0 bases and J shed 6 bases, with 14 bases lying between them. CDR1 is SGHDN, CDR2 FVKESK, per germline. The DNA for the CDR3 is TGTGCCAGCAGCCAAGATTGGAGGGTTGAGGATGGCTACACCTTC. Amino acid sequence: CASSQDWRVEDGYTF.